A selection of T cell receptor beta chains follows, all from one sample in a study of vaccination and CD4 T cells after COVID-19. These receptors' antigens are unknown. One entry per CDR3 protein, called by TCRdb with MiXCR from the PCR reads. The table has roughly 20,000 distinct CDR3 sequences, about 40% seen once. The source was CD4+ T cells from blood, cultured in vitro, collected before SARS-CoV-2 vaccination. The receptor source for this set is a human donor who received a COVID-19 vaccine. Both conserved end residues are part of each CDR3. D genes are given only for firm matches. A clone size is listed for some rows: how often the clone was seen (once, few, many), or a class if it is expanded.

d_call clone_size j_call v_call cdr3_aa cdr3_nt
TRBD2 NA TRBJ2-3 TRBV7-9 CASSNIFRGGGDTQYF TGTGCCAGCAGCAATATATTCCGGGGGGGCGGGGATACGCAGTATTTT
NA NA TRBJ1-1 TRBV19 CASSIGFEAFF TGTGCCAGTAGTATTGGGTTTGAAGCTTTCTTT
NA NA TRBJ2-3 TRBV12-3/TRBV12-4 CASSLTPGQLTDTQYF TGTGCCAGCAGTTTAACCCCTGGACAGCTCACAGATACGCAGTATTTT
NA NA TRBJ1-1 TRBV29-1 CSVGVGGALEAFF TGCAGCGTTGGAGTGGGGGGGGCCCTTGAAGCTTTCTTT
NA NA TRBJ2-1 TRBV5-6 CASSLFQVQTNEQFF TGTGCCAGCAGCCTGTTTCAGGTACAGACCAATGAGCAGTTCTTC
TRBD1 NA TRBJ1-5 TRBV15 CATSRDGTGNQPQHF TGTGCCACCAGCAGAGACGGGACAGGCAATCAGCCCCAGCATTTT
TRBD1 NA TRBJ2-5 TRBV20-1 CSARVSTGEETQYF TGCAGTGCTAGAGTTTCGACAGGGGAAGAGACCCAGTACTTC
TRBD1 few TRBJ2-7 TRBV12-3/TRBV12-4 CASSFGTASPYF TGTGCCAGCAGTTTCGGGACAGCCAGTCCGTACTTC
NA NA TRBJ1-6 TRBV28 CASSKGAVVVSPLHF TGTGCCAGCAGTAAAGGGGCCGTAGTGGTTTCACCCCTCCACTTT
NA few TRBJ1-1 TRBV15 CATSRDRLNTEAFF TGTGCCACCAGCAGAGACCGACTGAACACTGAAGCTTTCTTT
TRBD2 NA TRBJ2-5 TRBV7-9 CASSLPRLAGETQYF TGTGCCAGCAGCTTACCGAGACTAGCGGGAGAGACCCAGTACTTC
NA NA TRBJ1-2 TRBV7-9 CASSLRRETEGYTF TGTGCCAGCAGCTTAAGGCGGGAAACAGAAGGCTACACCTTC
NA few TRBJ1-1 TRBV7-2 CASSLRARVNTEAFF TGTGCCAGCAGCCTTAGAGCCAGGGTGAACACTGAAGCTTTCTTT